This T cell receptor (beta chain) was identified during a study of shared clonotypes between healthy human individuals. An approximately 180 ng quantity of DNA, approximately 29,000 T cell genomes, went into the sorted-subset replicate PCRs. Using immunoSEQ multiplex PCR, the repertoire was profiled, and TCRdb retains in-frame clones only, with some absent. The data hold around 2.1 million clones, with roughly 91% observed a single time. This clone showed up just once. Naivety among CD8 cells was defined by CD45RO negativity and positive CCR7 selection, thereby excluding terminally differentiated effector memory CD45RA+ cells. This CDR3 is 15 amino acids long. CDR1 and CDR2 from the germline V gene are SEHNR and FQNEAQ (reference sequence). After removal of 1 base from V and 6 bases from J, the junction contained 5 bases not matched to a gene.

The rearrangement uses TRBV7-9 and TRBJ2-7, with 11 bases identical to TRBD2. The sequenced sample was naive CD8+ T cells from PBMCs. The receptor was derived from a man aged 18 to 30 in good health. Some clones in this sample may be carry-over from other donors' samples. The CDR3 DNA follows: TGTGCCAGCAGCTTAGAGACTAGCGGGGCGCGCGAGCAGTACTTC. This translates into CASSLETSGAREQYF.